Sequencing of this TCR beta chain was carried out in a study of blood T cells in healthy people across ages. Primed by a sample-barcoded 5' primer and a J-beta primer mix, a second PCR proceeded for about 7 to 11 cycles. TCRdb re-called the 5' RACE reads through MiXCR, storing one row per CDR3 protein. The sample has roughly 860,000 distinct CDR3 sequences; under 80% are singletons. CDR1 is LGHNA, CDR2 YNFKEQ, per germline. The CDR3 is made up of 14 amino acids. Worth noting for this clonotype: An end of the junction does not agree with germline; a read error may underlie this.

This clonotype originated in a man under 40 in good health. The specimen sequenced was blood. V gene TRBV4-2 combines with J gene TRBJ2-5; 8 nucleotides line up with TRBD1. The CDR3 nucleotides read TGTGCCAGCGGCCAAGATGGGACAGGAGGGAAGCAGTACTTC. Encoded protein: CASGQDGTGGKQYF.